The rows below give T cell receptor beta chains drawn from one sample of a study of molecular identifiers for immune sequencing clone quantification. TCRdb re-called the PCR reads with MiXCR, one entry per CDR3 protein. The sample lists around 300,000 distinct CDR3 sequences, roughly 24% occurring once. The sample consisted of naive CD8+ T cells from blood, with Jurkat cell RNA spiked in. These receptors all stem from a human donor in good health. Some libraries in this study had Jurkat cell RNA spiked in. Each CDR3 is given with its conserved first and last residue. A D gene is named only where the DNA matches it firmly.

cdr3_aa: CASSFVRNNEQFF
v_call: TRBV28
j_call: TRBJ2-1
d_call: -

cdr3_aa: CASSPDSDYEQYF
v_call: TRBV28
j_call: TRBJ2-7
d_call: -

cdr3_aa: CASSPEQGVSPQHF
v_call: TRBV13
j_call: TRBJ1-5
d_call: TRBD1

cdr3_aa: CASSLGGPGEAFF
v_call: TRBV13
j_call: TRBJ1-1
d_call: -

cdr3_aa: CASSLVPGATDTQYF
v_call: TRBV27
j_call: TRBJ2-3
d_call: -

cdr3_aa: CASSIDATGINTGELFF
v_call: TRBV19
j_call: TRBJ2-2
d_call: TRBD1

cdr3_aa: CASSLEGGSSTEAFF
v_call: TRBV7-9
j_call: TRBJ1-1
d_call: -

cdr3_aa: CASSPGTQLSEQYF
v_call: TRBV27
j_call: TRBJ2-7
d_call: -

cdr3_aa: CASSQTTGYADTQYF
v_call: TRBV4-3
j_call: TRBJ2-3
d_call: -

cdr3_aa: CASSADYHYEQYF
v_call: TRBV5-1
j_call: TRBJ2-7
d_call: -

cdr3_aa: CASSVTGTNYGYTF
v_call: TRBV19
j_call: TRBJ1-2
d_call: -

cdr3_aa: CASSLPPRSEQYF
v_call: TRBV7-2
j_call: TRBJ2-7
d_call: -

cdr3_aa: CASSLGAGVTDTQYF
v_call: TRBV7-6
j_call: TRBJ2-3
d_call: TRBD2

cdr3_aa: CASSQGTSGRRTGELFF
v_call: TRBV4-3
j_call: TRBJ2-2
d_call: TRBD2

cdr3_aa: CASSSEMQESYGYTF
v_call: TRBV5-1
j_call: TRBJ1-2
d_call: -

cdr3_aa: CASSQWTGSDYGYTF
v_call: TRBV4-1
j_call: TRBJ1-2
d_call: TRBD1

cdr3_aa: CASSQDTLRIETQETQYF
v_call: TRBV3-1
j_call: TRBJ2-5
d_call: -

cdr3_aa: CASSSRTGPSETQYF
v_call: TRBV7-9
j_call: TRBJ2-5
d_call: TRBD1